This T cell receptor beta chain was obtained from a study of PD-1 blockade in classical Hodgkin lymphoma. Study observations and caveats: At baseline, newly diagnosed patients reportedly showed less TCR diversity than healthy donors. Why repertoires differed is undefined; disease activity or prior therapy possibly contributed.

The V gene end was trimmed by 2 bases and the J gene end by 5 bases; junction bases not matched to a gene: 4. The CDR3 runs 15 residues. The germline CDR1 and CDR2 sequences are MDHEN and SYDVKM. The sample's time point: newly diagnosed, previously untreated cHL patient sample. Magnetic negative selection was used to purify CD8+ T cells from thawed PBMCs. Peripheral samples used as comparators were newly diagnosed, untreated classical Hodgkin lymphoma PBMCs. A remark on this clone: The antigen remains undetermined.

Only in-frame clones appear in the TCRdb table, and some are missing; sequencing was by immunoSEQ multiplex PCR. The sample holds 4,000 to 4,500 clones, roughly 77% seen once. This chain joins TRBV28 and TRBJ2-3, with 10 bases fitting TRBD2. This TCR came from a human donor with classical Hodgkin lymphoma. The sequencing sample was made of CD8+ T cells from blood. CDR3 in DNA: TGTGCCAGCAGTTTACTAGCGGGGGACGTAGATACGCAGTATTTT. This translates into CASSLLAGDVDTQYF.